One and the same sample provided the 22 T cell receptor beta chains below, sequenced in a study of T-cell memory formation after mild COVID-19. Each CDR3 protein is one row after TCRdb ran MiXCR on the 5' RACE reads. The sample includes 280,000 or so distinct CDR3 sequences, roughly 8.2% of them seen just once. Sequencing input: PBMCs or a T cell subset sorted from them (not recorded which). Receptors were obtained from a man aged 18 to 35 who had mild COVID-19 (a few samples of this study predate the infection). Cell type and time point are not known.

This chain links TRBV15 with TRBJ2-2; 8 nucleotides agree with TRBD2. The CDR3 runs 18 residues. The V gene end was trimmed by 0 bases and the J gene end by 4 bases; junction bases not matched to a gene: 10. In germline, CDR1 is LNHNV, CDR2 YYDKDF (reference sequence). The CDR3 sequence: CATSRDSGRGASTGELFF. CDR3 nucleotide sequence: TGTGCCACCAGCAGAGACTCCGGGCGGGGGGCGTCCACCGGGGAGCTGTTTTTT.

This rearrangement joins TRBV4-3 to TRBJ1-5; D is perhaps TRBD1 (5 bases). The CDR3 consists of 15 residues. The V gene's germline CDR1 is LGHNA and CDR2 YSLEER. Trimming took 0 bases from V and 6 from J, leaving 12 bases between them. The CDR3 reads CASSQDVQGGQPQHF. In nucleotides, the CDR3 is TGCGCCAGCAGCCAAGACGTGCAGGGCGGTCAGCCCCAGCATTTT.

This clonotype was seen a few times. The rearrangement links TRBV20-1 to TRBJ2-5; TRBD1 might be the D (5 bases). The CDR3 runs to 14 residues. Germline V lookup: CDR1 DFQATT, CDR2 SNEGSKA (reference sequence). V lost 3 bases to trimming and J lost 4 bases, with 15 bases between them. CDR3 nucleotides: TGCAGTGCTAGGTTCGCAGGACAAGGAGAGACCCAGTACTTC. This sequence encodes CSARFAGQGETQYF.

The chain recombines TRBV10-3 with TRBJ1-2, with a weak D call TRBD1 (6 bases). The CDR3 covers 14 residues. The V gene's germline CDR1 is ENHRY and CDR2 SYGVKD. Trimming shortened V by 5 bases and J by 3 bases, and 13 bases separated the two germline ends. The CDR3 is CAISWTALDYGYTF. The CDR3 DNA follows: TGTGCCATCAGTTGGACAGCCCTAGACTATGGCTACACCTTC.

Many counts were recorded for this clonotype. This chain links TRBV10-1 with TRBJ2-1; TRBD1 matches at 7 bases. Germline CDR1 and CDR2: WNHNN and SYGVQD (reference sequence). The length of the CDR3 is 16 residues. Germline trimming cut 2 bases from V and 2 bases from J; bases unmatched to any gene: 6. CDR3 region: CASSEMTGSPYNEQFF. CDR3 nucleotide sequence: TGCGCCAGCAGTGAGATGACAGGGAGTCCCTACAATGAGCAGTTCTTC.

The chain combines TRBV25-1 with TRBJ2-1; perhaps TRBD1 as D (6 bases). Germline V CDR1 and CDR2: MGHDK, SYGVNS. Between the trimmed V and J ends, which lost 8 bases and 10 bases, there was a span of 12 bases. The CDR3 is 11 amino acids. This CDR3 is CASFTGKEQFF. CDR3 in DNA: TGTGCCAGCTTTACAGGGAAGGAGCAGTTCTTC.

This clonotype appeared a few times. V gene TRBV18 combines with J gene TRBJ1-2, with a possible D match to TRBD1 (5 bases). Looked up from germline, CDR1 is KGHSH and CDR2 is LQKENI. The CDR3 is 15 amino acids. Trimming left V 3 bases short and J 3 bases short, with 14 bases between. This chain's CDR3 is CASSPSLEGYYGYTF. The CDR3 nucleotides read TGTGCCAGCTCACCGTCACTCGAGGGGTACTATGGCTACACCTTC.

The CDR3 is CAISFTSGSTDTQYF. The CDR3 nucleotides read TGTGCCATCAGCTTTACTAGCGGGAGCACAGATACGCAGTATTTT. The chain is built from TRBV10-3 and TRBJ2-3; 9 bases are a match to TRBD2. CDR3 length equals 15 residues. Per the germline V gene, CDR1 is ENHRY and CDR2 is SYGVKD. J was trimmed by 0 bases and V by 6 bases; bases with no gene match: 4.

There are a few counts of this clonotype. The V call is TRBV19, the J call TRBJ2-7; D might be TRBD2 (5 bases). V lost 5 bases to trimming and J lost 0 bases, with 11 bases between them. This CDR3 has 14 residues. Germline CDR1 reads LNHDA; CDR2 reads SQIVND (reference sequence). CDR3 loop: CASSPGSGSYEQYF. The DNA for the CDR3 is TGTGCCAGTAGTCCGGGAAGCGGCTCCTACGAGCAGTACTTC.

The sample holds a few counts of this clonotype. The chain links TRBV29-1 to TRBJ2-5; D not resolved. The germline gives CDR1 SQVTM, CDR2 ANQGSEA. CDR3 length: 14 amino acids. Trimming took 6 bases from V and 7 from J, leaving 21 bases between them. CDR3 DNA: TGCAGCGTGGGCGACGCTGCAGAACGATTGACCCAGTACTTC. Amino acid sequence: CSVGDAAERLTQYF.

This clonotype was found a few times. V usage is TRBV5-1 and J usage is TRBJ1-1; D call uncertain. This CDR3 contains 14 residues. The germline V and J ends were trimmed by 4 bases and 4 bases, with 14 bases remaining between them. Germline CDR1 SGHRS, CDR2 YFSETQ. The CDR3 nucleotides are TGCGCCAGCAGCCAGTGGGCAGCGGGCACTGAAGCTTTCTTT. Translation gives CASSQWAAGTEAFF.

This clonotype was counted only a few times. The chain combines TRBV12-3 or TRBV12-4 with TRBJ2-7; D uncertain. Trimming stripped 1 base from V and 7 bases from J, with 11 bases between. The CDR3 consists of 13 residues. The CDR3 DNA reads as TGTGCCAGCAGTTTAGGAAACTTTGTGGAGCAGTACTTC. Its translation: CASSLGNFVEQYF.

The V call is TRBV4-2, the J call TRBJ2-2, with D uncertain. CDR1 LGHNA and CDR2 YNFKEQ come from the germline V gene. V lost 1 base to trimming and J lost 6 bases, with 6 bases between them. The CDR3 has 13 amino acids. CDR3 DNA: TGTGCCAGCAGCCAAGGAATGGCCGGGGAGCTGTTTTTT. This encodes CASSQGMAGELFF.

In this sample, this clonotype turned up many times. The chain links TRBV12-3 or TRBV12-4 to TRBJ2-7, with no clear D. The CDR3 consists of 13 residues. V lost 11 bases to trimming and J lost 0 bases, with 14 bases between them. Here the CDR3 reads CAAYRAPSYEQYF. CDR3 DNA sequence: TGTGCCGCATACCGGGCGCCCTCCTACGAGCAGTACTTC.

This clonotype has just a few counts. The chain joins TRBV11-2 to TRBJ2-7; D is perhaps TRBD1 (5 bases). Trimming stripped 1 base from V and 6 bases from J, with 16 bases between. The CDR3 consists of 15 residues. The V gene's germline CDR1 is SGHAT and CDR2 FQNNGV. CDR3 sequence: CASSLVPGSVGEQYF. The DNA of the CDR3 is TGTGCCAGCAGCTTAGTCCCAGGGTCGGTCGGCGAGCAGTACTTC.

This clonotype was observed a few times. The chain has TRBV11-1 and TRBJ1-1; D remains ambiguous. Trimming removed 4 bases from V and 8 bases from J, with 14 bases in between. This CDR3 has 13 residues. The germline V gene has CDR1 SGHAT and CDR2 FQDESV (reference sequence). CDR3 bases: TGTGCCAGCAGCTCCTACGTTACGGGGGAAGCTTTCTTT. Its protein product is CASSSYVTGEAFF.

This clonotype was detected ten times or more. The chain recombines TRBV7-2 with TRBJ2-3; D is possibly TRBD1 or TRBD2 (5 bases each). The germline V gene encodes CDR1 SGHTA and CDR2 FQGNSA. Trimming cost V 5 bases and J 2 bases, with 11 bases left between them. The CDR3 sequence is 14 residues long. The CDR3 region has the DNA TGTGCCAGCAGCGTTGGGGACCACACAGATACGCAGTATTTT. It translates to CASSVGDHTDTQYF. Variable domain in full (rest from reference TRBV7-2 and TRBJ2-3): GAGVSQSPSNKVTEKGKDVELRCDPISGHTALYWYRQSLGQGLEFLIYFQGNSAPDKSGLPSDRFSAERTGGSVSTLTIQRTQQEDSAVYLCASSVGDHTDTQYFGPGTRLTVL.

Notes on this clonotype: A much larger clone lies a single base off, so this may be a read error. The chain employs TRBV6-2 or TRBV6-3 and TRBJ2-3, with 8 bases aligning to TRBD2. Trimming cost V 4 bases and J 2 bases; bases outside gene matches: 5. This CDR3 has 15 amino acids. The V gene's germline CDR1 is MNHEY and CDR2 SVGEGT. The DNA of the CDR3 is TGTGCCAGCAGTTCCTGGACTAGCCTCACAGATACGCAGTATTTT. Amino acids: CASSSWTSLTDTQYF.

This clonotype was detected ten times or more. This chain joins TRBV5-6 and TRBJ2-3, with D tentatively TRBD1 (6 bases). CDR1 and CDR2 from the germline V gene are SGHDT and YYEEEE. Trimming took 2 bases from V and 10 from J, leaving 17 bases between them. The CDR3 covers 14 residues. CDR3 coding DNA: TGTGCCAGCAGCTTATCAGGGGTCGGCCTAGCGCAGTATTTT. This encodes CASSLSGVGLAQYF.

In DNA form, the CDR3 reads TGTGCCAGCCTAAAGGACGGGTTTCACACAGATACGCAGTATTTT. It is translated as CASLKDGFHTDTQYF. The chain has TRBV2 and TRBJ2-3, with unresolved D. With 8 bases removed from V and 2 bases from J, the gap between germline ends came to 17 bases. The CDR3 totals 15 residues. Germline values: CDR1 SNHLY, CDR2 FYNNEI.

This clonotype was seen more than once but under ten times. The CDR3 DNA is TGTGCCAGCAGCAACCGGGACAGGTACGAGCAGTACGTC. Translated, it gives CASSNRDRYEQYV. The V gene is TRBV7-9, the J gene TRBJ2-7; 8 nucleotides match TRBD1. This CDR3 contains 13 residues. V dropped 5 bases and J dropped 4; count of bases not matched to a gene: 4. CDR1 is SEHNR and CDR2 is FQNEAQ in the germline V gene (reference sequence).

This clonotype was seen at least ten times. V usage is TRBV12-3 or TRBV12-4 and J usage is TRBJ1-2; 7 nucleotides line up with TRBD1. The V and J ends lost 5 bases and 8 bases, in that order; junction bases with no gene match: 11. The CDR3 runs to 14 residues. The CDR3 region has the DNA TGTGCCAGCAGTCTAGACAGGGATCGCTTCGGCTACACCTTC. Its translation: CASSLDRDRFGYTF.